A selection of T cell receptor beta chains follows, all from one sample in a study of PD-L1 blockade in urothelial cancer. The method was immunoSEQ multiplex PCR; TCRdb's version includes in-frame clones alone and lacks a portion of them. The table has tens of thousands of clones, 82% seen once; the top ten hold more than 3%. Material: PBMCs, obtained around atezolizumab (anti-PD-L1) treatment. All receptors derive from a man between 65 and 80 years old with urothelial cancer. CDR3s leave out the opening cysteine and the closing phenylalanine or tryptophan. Expanded clones get a size class; other rows say once, few or many, or leave the size out.

J	V	size	CDR3
TRBJ1-6	TRBV27	NA	ASSLAGGKSPLH
TRBJ1-1	TRBV5-4	NA	ASSFQGTGNTEAF
TRBJ1-1	TRBV7-8	NA	ASSLGLTLGTEAF
TRBJ2-3	TRBV29-1	NA	SVTLTAPGWKTSTDTQY
TRBJ1-2	TRBV4-3	NA	ASSQVVRGAGYT
TRBJ1-5	TRBV9	NA	ASSESGAGQPQH
TRBJ1-1	TRBV28	NA	ASRPQGEDTEAF
TRBJ1-5	TRBV19	NA	ASSRRSQPQH
TRBJ2-2	TRBV5-4	NA	ASSPPRSAGELF
TRBJ1-4	TRBV2	NA	ASSRTGEANEKLF
TRBJ1-5	TRBV4-1	once	ASSPQDLEPQH
TRBJ2-6	TRBV19	NA	ASSMQGASGANVLT
TRBJ1-1	TRBV6-1	NA	ASSEVTARNAF
TRBJ2-1	TRBV7-8	NA	ASSFPGDVGIYNEQF
TRBJ2-2	TRBV7-2	few	ASSLVRRGTGELF
TRBJ2-3	TRBV28	once	ASSLLATDTQY
TRBJ1-3	TRBV6-6	NA	ASKEAGNTIY
TRBJ2-7	TRBV5-3	NA	ARSWGQGQTYEQY
TRBJ2-2	TRBV12-5	NA	ASGDSINTGELF
TRBJ1-1	TRBV28	NA	ATVTLNTEAF
TRBJ1-6	TRBV5-6	NA	ASSPRGSYNSPLH
TRBJ1-1	TRBV6-1	few	ASRGTGGGMIAF
TRBJ2-1	TRBV5-1	NA	ASRVAGEFYNEQF
TRBJ2-7	TRBV6-5	NA	ASSYSNRALLDEQY
TRBJ2-3	TRBV5-1	NA	ASSLVPAASTDTQY
TRBJ1-4	TRBV19	NA	ASSIRGEKLF
TRBJ1-6	TRBV7-9	few	ASSLAAGASPLH
TRBJ2-7	TRBV7-2	NA	ASSLDRYYEQY
TRBJ2-2	TRBV28	NA	ATALLGLLNTGELF
TRBJ2-1	TRBV9	NA	ASSVRGGSYNEQF
TRBJ2-7	TRBV28	NA	ASGRTGANEQY
TRBJ2-2	TRBV12-5	NA	ASGLRQGAFGELF
TRBJ2-2	TRBV19	NA	ASKVDSLSTGELF
TRBJ2-3	TRBV14	once	ASSQGRRQGVTTDTQY
TRBJ1-5	TRBV4-3	NA	ASSQDAGGLQPQH
TRBJ1-5	TRBV19	NA	ASSPTGGRNQPQH
TRBJ1-2	TRBV4-2	NA	ASSQVGQGSYGYT
TRBJ1-1	TRBV2	few	ASSVMGANTEAF
TRBJ2-5	TRBV28	NA	ASSLGGEKETQY
TRBJ1-4	TRBV4-3	few	ASSQGNIFGGEKLF
TRBJ2-3	TRBV2	NA	ASSESRGRADTQY